The rows below give T cell receptor beta chains drawn from one sample of a study of T cell changes during pregnancy in multiple sclerosis. Sequencing was performed with immunoSEQ multiplex PCR; in TCRdb, only in-frame clones are kept and a portion is missing. The sample lists 91,000 or so clones; roughly 92% were seen once. The sequences come from peripheral blood, collected after pregnancy. Every receptor here comes from a female donor with multiple sclerosis, enrolled in a pregnancy study. Each CDR3 is given with its conserved first and last residue. D genes are given only for firm matches. Some rows mark clone size as missing; the rest say once, few, many or name a class of expanded clone.

.	TRBD2	15	TRBV19	TRBJ2-6	TGTGCCAGTATACCGGGAGGGTCTGGGGCCAACGTCCTGACTTTC	CASIPGGSGANVLTF
.	TRBD1	17	TRBV7-9	TRBJ1-3	TGTGCCAGCAGACTCAAACCTCAGGGGGGAAATGGAAACACCATATATTTT	CASRLKPQGGNGNTIYF
.	.	15	TRBV14	TRBJ1-6	TGTGCCAGCAGTTACAGGGACTCCTATAATTCACCCCTCCACTTT	CASSYRDSYNSPLHF
.	TRBD2	15	TRBV6-4	TRBJ2-5	TGTGCCAGCAGCGTAGCGGGGGGGGCGTCGGAGACCCAGTACTTC	CASSVAGGASETQYF
.	.	15	TRBV7-8	TRBJ1-6	TGTGCCAGCAGCTTAGGGGGAGGGGTGAGTTCACCCCTCCACTTT	CASSLGGGVSSPLHF
.	TRBD1	18	TRBV5-1	TRBJ2-7	TGCGCCAGCAGCTTGGTTACCTATGTCGGGACAGCTTCCTACGAGCAGTACTTC	CASSLVTYVGTASYEQYF
once	.	14	TRBV7-9	TRBJ1-1	TGTGCCAGCAGCTTAGGACAGCAGAACACTGAAGCTTTCTTT	CASSLGQQNTEAFF
.	TRBD1	14	TRBV6-5	TRBJ1-2	TGTGCCAGCAGTCTGGGGACAGCTAACTATGGCTACACCTTC	CASSLGTANYGYTF
.	.	16	TRBV7-2	TRBJ1-5	TGTGCCAGCAGCTTAGGTCCGGGATCGGGCAATCAGCCCCAGCATTTT	CASSLGPGSGNQPQHF
.	TRBD1	14	TRBV7-2	TRBJ2-7	TGTGCCAGCAGAGTACCGGGACAGGGCGGCGAGCAGTACTTC	CASRVPGQGGEQYF
.	.	17	TRBV27	TRBJ1-2	TGTGCCAGCAGTTCCCAAAGGCGGGGGTCGTGGTCTAATGGCTACACCTTC	CASSSQRRGSWSNGYTF
once	.	13	TRBV7-3	TRBJ1-4	TGTGCCAGCAGCTTAACTGTGAGGGAAAAACTGTTTTTT	CASSLTVREKLFF
.	TRBD1	14	TRBV6-6	TRBJ2-5	TGTGCCAGCAGCGCGACAGGGGGCCAAGAGACCCAGTACTTC	CASSATGGQETQYF
.	.	14	TRBV29-1	TRBJ2-3	TGCAGCGGGGGGCGGGGGCCGAGCACAGATACGCAGTATTTT	CSGGRGPSTDTQYF
.	TRBD1	15	TRBV19	TRBJ1-2	TGTGCCAGTAGTATTGGACAGGGGATCAACTATGGCTACACCTTC	CASSIGQGINYGYTF
.	TRBD1	14	TRBV2	TRBJ1-2	TGTGCCAGCAGTTTACAGGGGGTGCAGTATGGCTACACCTTC	CASSLQGVQYGYTF
.	TRBD1	14	TRBV6-1	TRBJ1-5	TGTGCCAGCAGTGTATACAGGGGGCCTCAGCCCCAGCATTTT	CASSVYRGPQPQHF
once	TRBD1	17	TRBV5-1	TRBJ2-7	TGCGCCAGCAGCTCGGGGACAGGGCTTCTTAGCTCCTACGAGCAGTACTTC	CASSSGTGLLSSYEQYF
few	.	14	TRBV7-9	TRBJ2-2	TGTGCCAGCAGCCGCTTACAGAACACCGGGGAGCTGTTTTTT	CASSRLQNTGELFF
.	.	15	TRBV29-1	TRBJ2-1	TGCAGCGTTGAAGGGGCGGGGGCGACCTACAATGAGCAGTTCTTC	CSVEGAGATYNEQFF
.	.	14	TRBV7-9	TRBJ2-7	TGTGCCAGCCCCAAGGGGCAGGGGAAAAACGAGCAGTACTTC	CASPKGQGKNEQYF
.	.	12	TRBV10-3	TRBJ1-6	TGTGCCATCAGTCCAGGGAATTCACCCCTCCACTTT	CAISPGNSPLHF
.	.	13	TRBV6-6	TRBJ2-3	TGTGCCACTCAACCCAGGACACAAGATACGCAGTATTTT	CATQPRTQDTQYF
.	TRBD1	16	TRBV18	TRBJ1-2	TGTGCCAGCTCACCGCAGCCCAGGGGACAGGGGTATGGCTACACCTTC	CASSPQPRGQGYGYTF
.	.	17	TRBV21-1	TRBJ2-7	TGTGCCAGCAGCAAAGACCGCCGCACAGGGTTTTGCTACGAGCAGTACTTC	CASSKDRRTGFCYEQYF
once	.	13	TRBV18	TRBJ2-7	TGTGCCAGCTCCGCCGGACGGGACTACGAGCAGTACTTC	CASSAGRDYEQYF
.	TRBD1	17	TRBV30	TRBJ1-2	TGTGCCTGGAATGCCGGGACAGGAACCCCCCCTAGTCCTGGCTACACCTTC	CAWNAGTGTPPSPGYTF
.	.	23	TRBV18	TRBJ2-7	TGTGCCAGCTCACCCTTGGGAGCGACGTTCGGTCCCCGGGGATCCTTTCACACCTACGAGCAGTACTTC	CASSPLGATFGPRGSFHTYEQYF
.	TRBD1	15	TRBV7-7	TRBJ2-7	TGTGCCAGCAGTCTGGGACAGGGACCATCCTACGAGCAGTACTTC	CASSLGQGPSYEQYF
.	TRBD1	15	TRBV7-9	TRBJ2-3	TGTGCCAGCAGCTCGAGCGGACAGGGGACGGATACGCAGTATTTT	CASSSSGQGTDTQYF
.	.	14	TRBV7-5	TRBJ2-7	TGTGTCAGAAGCTTAGAGGGGAAACTATACGAGCAGTACTTC	CVRSLEGKLYEQYF
.	.	13	TRBV11-2	TRBJ1-5	TGTGCCAGCAGCTGGGGGGGGGATCAGCCCCAGCATTTT	CASSWGGDQPQHF
.	TRBD2	17	TRBV10-1	TRBJ2-7	TGCGCCAGCAGTGAGTCGGAGACTAGCGGGGGTTTCTACGAGCAGTACTTC	CASSESETSGGFYEQYF
.	TRBD2	16	TRBV7-3	TRBJ2-3	TGTGCCAGCAGCTCCACTAGCGGGGGGGCCGGGGATACGCAGTATTTT	CASSSTSGGAGDTQYF
.	.	14	TRBV16	TRBJ1-1	TGTGCCAGCAGCCAATTGGCGGTGAACACTGAAGCTTTCTTT	CASSQLAVNTEAFF
.	TRBD1	16	TRBV6-5	TRBJ2-3	TGTGCCAGCAGTTACAATGGGGGACAGGGCACAGATACGCAGTATTTT	CASSYNGGQGTDTQYF
.	.	16	TRBV5-1	TRBJ2-1	TGCGCCAGCAGGGAAATCAGGGGCAGCTCCTACAATGAGCAGTTCTTC	CASREIRGSSYNEQFF